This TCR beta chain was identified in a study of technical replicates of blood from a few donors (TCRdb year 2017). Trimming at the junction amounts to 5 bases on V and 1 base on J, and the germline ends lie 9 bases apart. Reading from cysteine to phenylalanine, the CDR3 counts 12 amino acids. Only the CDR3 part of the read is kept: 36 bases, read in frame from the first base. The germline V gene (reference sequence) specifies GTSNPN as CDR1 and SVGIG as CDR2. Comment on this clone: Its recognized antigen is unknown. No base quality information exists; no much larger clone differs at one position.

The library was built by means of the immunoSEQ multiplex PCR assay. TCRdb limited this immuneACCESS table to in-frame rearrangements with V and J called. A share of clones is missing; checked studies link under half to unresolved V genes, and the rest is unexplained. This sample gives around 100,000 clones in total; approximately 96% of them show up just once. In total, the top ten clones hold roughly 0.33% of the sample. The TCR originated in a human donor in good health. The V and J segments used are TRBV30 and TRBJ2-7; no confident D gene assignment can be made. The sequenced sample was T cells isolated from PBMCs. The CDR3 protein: CAWGPESYEQYF. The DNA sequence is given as TGTGCCTGGGGCCCCGAATCCTACGAGCAGTACTTC.